The 28 T cell receptor beta chains below all came from one sample that was sequenced in a study of radiotherapy plus CTLA-4 blockade in lung cancer. Clones were sequenced by immunoSEQ multiplex PCR, and TCRdb holds only the in-frame ones, with some missing. The data show about 19,000 clones, 86% seen once. Sequences were derived from peripheral blood, sampled from a patient treated with radiotherapy plus ipilimumab. The receptors derive from a human donor with non-small cell lung cancer whose response to radiotherapy plus ipilimumab could not be evaluated.

This chain connects TRBV5-1 to TRBJ2-5; maybe TRBD1 (6 bases). V was trimmed by 4 bases and J by 3 bases, leaving 10 bases between them. CDR1 and CDR2 (germline): SGHRS, YFSETQ. The CDR3 consists of 13 residues. CDR3 region: CASSASGEETQYF. The DNA for the CDR3 is TGCGCCAGCAGCGCTTCAGGGGAAGAGACCCAGTACTTC.

Details on this clone: In the same sample, other DNA sequences code for this CDR3. The chain employs TRBV5-4 and TRBJ2-3; 10 nucleotides match TRBD2. The germline V gene has CDR1 SGHNT and CDR2 YYREEE (reference sequence). CDR3 size: 14 residues. V was pared by 4 bases and J by 6 bases, with 5 bases of the junction left unmatched. The CDR3, as DNA: TGTGCCAGCAGCCTAGCGGGAGTTGGGGATACGCAGTATTTT. This encodes CASSLAGVGDTQYF.

In DNA, the CDR3 is TGTGCCAGCGCCAGGGCTAGCGGGACGGGCACAGATACGCAGTATTTT. As protein: CASARASGTGTDTQYF. This chain links TRBV28 with TRBJ2-3; TRBD2 agrees at 9 bases. After removal of 8 bases from V and 1 base from J, the junction contained 10 bases not matched to a gene. Germline V gives CDR1 MDHEN, CDR2 SYDVKM. The CDR3 length is 16 residues.

The chain employs TRBV28 and TRBJ2-1; 9 bases are shared with TRBD1. The CDR3 sequence is 17 residues long. Unmatched junction bases numbered 11, after V lost 5 bases and J lost 3 bases. Germline CDR1 is MDHEN and CDR2 is SYDVKM. CDR3 sequence: CASSVIQGATGYNEQFF. The CDR3, as DNA: TGTGCCAGCAGTGTCATACAGGGGGCGACGGGCTACAATGAGCAGTTCTTC. The variable domain in full, completed from reference TRBV28 and TRBJ2-1, reads DVKVTQSSRYLVKRTGEKVFLECVQDMDHENMFWYRQDPGLGLRLIYFSYDVKMKEKGDIPEGYSVSREKKERFSLILESASTNQTSMYLCASSVIQGATGYNEQFFGPGTRLTVL.

This clone was observed a few times. The CDR3 is CASSASGGSYEQYF. In nucleotides, the CDR3 is TGTGCCAGCAGTGCGTCGGGCGGGTCCTACGAGCAGTACTTC. This rearrangement joins TRBV25-1 to TRBJ2-7, with D maybe TRBD2 (5 bases). V was trimmed by 4 bases and J by 1 base, leaving 11 bases between them. This CDR3 region has 14 residues. Germline CDR1 reads MGHDK; CDR2 reads SYGVNS.

In this sample, this clone turned up a few times. The chain employs TRBV4-1 and TRBJ2-7; D is perhaps TRBD2 (6 bases). The CDR3 runs 16 residues. V gave up 1 base and J gave up 1 base, with 14 bases separating them. Germline CDR1 is MGHRA and CDR2 is YSYEKL. CDR3 protein: CASSQGGGDSSYEQYF. In DNA form, the CDR3 reads TGCGCCAGCAGCCAAGGGGGTGGGGACTCTTCCTACGAGCAGTACTTC.

The CDR3 spells CASSFTRDRDTIYF. The CDR3 DNA is TGTGCCAGCAGTTTTACGAGGGATCGGGACACCATATATTTT. The J gene is TRBJ1-3, the V gene TRBV28; D is uncertain. The CDR3 length is 14 residues. Trimming removed 3 bases at V and 8 bases at J, with 14 bases between. Per the germline V gene, CDR1 is MDHEN and CDR2 is SYDVKM.

V and J are TRBV28 and TRBJ2-5; the match to TRBD1 covers 7 bases. Germline CDR1 and CDR2: MDHEN and SYDVKM. There are 15 residues in the CDR3. V lost 6 bases and J lost 2; bases outside the gene matches: 9. For the CDR3, the DNA is TGTGCCAGCAGCCCCCCCGTGACAGGGCAAGAGACCCAGTACTTC. This gives the protein CASSPPVTGQETQYF.

In this sample, this clone turned up once. The chain employs TRBV2 and TRBJ1-5; 8 bases are a match to TRBD1. V shed 6 bases, J shed 4 bases, and the junction held 8 bases outside the gene matches. The CDR3 has 15 residues. Germline CDR1 is SNHLY and CDR2 is FYNNEI. The CDR3 DNA is TGTGCCAGCAGGTGGACAGGGAGAGGTAATCAGCCCCAGCATTTT. This sequence encodes CASRWTGRGNQPQHF.

The V call is TRBV28, the J call TRBJ1-5; D is possibly TRBD1 (5 bases). Trimming took off 2 bases at V and 3 bases at J, with 8 bases between the two ends. Germline V CDR1 and CDR2: MDHEN, SYDVKM. The CDR3 runs 14 residues. This chain's CDR3 is CASSLRQYNQPQHF. The CDR3 nucleotides are TGTGCCAGCAGTTTAAGACAGTACAATCAGCCCCAGCATTTT.

The chain is built from TRBV11-3 and TRBJ2-1; D is ambiguous. V gave up 0 bases and J gave up 8 bases, with 5 bases separating them. The CDR3 is 12 residues long. CDR1 and CDR2 from the germline V gene are SGHNT and YENEEA. The CDR3 DNA is TGTGCCAGCAGCTTAGATCGGGATGAGCAGTTCTTC. Translation: CASSLDRDEQFF. The full variable domain, completed using reference TRBV11-3 and TRBJ2-1, is EAGVVQSPRYKIIEKKQPVAFWCNPISGHNTLYWYLQNLGQGPELLIRYENEEAVDDSQLPKDRFSAERLKGVDSTLKIQPAELGDSAVYLCASSLDRDEQFFGPGTRLTVL.

The chain combines TRBV18 with TRBJ2-5; 8 bases align to TRBD1. With 6 bases clipped from V and 5 bases from J, the junction kept 5 bases outside the gene matches. The CDR3 length is 13 residues. Germline CDR1 KGHSH, CDR2 LQKENI. The CDR3 DNA follows: TGTGCCAGCTCGCAGGGGGCACGGGAGACCCAGTACTTC. This translates into CASSQGARETQYF.

The chain combines TRBV7-9 with TRBJ2-3; 8 bases align to TRBD1. The V and J ends lost 0 bases and 0 bases, in that order; junction bases with no gene match: 5. Germline CDR1 SEHNR, CDR2 FQNEAQ (reference sequence). The CDR3 runs to 17 residues. For the CDR3, the DNA is TGTGCCAGCAGCTTAGCCCCAGGACAGGGTAGCACAGATACGCAGTATTTT. Its protein product is CASSLAPGQGSTDTQYF.

The chain carries TRBV2 and TRBJ1-2, with 9 bases lining up with TRBD1. The CDR3 is made up of 15 amino acids. V lost 5 bases, J lost 7 bases, and 11 bases stayed unmatched. Germline V lookup: CDR1 SNHLY, CDR2 FYNNEI. CDR3 loop: CASSFETGGKGGYTF. The CDR3 region has the DNA TGTGCCAGCAGTTTCGAGACAGGGGGAAAAGGTGGCTACACCTTC.

This clone was found a few times. V is TRBV2 and J is TRBJ2-7; the D gene is possibly TRBD2 (5 bases). The CDR3 contains 14 residues. Germline V gives CDR1 SNHLY, CDR2 FYNNEI. Trimming stripped 6 bases from V and 4 bases from J, with 16 bases between. CDR3 residues: CASSPGRGMYEQYF. The DNA for the CDR3 is TGTGCCAGCAGCCCCGGAAGAGGGATGTACGAGCAGTACTTC.

The chain carries TRBV2 and TRBJ1-5, with 9 positions matching TRBD1. V lost 2 bases to trimming and J lost 0 bases; unmatched junction nucleotides: 8. CDR3 length: 18 amino acids. Germline CDR1 is SNHLY and CDR2 is FYNNEI. CDR3 in amino acids: CASSETGTGYYSNQPQHF. For the CDR3, the DNA is TGTGCCAGCAGTGAAACCGGGACAGGGTATTATAGCAATCAGCCCCAGCATTTT.

The rearrangement uses TRBV5-1 and TRBJ1-1; D is unresolved. This CDR3 region has 13 residues. Germline loops: CDR1 SGHRS, CDR2 YFSETQ. Trimming took off 3 bases at V and 1 base at J, with 7 bases between the two ends. CDR3 in amino acids: CASSYTGNTEAFF. In DNA, the CDR3 is TGCGCCAGCAGCTATACCGGGAACACTGAAGCTTTCTTT.

This sequence joins TRBV5-1 and TRBJ2-5, with D perhaps TRBD1 (6 bases). CDR1 SGHRS and CDR2 YFSETQ come from the germline V gene. Trimming took 5 bases from V and 5 from J, leaving 31 bases between them. There are 19 residues in the CDR3. CDR3 coding DNA: TGCGCCAGCAGTTTAGGGAATCCGGGACAATCGTCCAGGAGGGAGACCCAGTACTTC. Translated: CASSLGNPGQSSRRETQYF.

This sequence joins TRBV11-2 and TRBJ1-3, with D possibly being TRBD1 (6 bases). Trimming cost V 6 bases and J 0 bases, with 9 bases left between them. The germline V gene has CDR1 SGHAT and CDR2 FQNNGV. This CDR3 region has 14 residues. The CDR3 DNA reads as TGTGCCAGCAGTCGACAGGTCTCTGGAAACACCATATATTTT. Translated, it gives CASSRQVSGNTIYF.

In DNA, the CDR3 is TGTGCCAGCAGTTTCCGGTACTCCTACGAGCAGTACTTC. It encodes CASSFRYSYEQYF. V usage is TRBV28 and J usage is TRBJ2-7; unclear D gene. Looked up from germline, CDR1 is MDHEN and CDR2 is SYDVKM. The CDR3 contains 13 residues. V was clipped by 3 bases and J by 0 bases, with 6 bases between them.

This chain links TRBV28 with TRBJ1-6, with D unclear. CDR3 size: 14 residues. In germline, CDR1 is MDHEN, CDR2 SYDVKM. Trimming stripped 5 bases from V and 9 bases from J, with 14 bases between. The CDR3 nucleotides are TGTGCCAGCAGTCCCCCGGCCCGGGGTTCACCCCTCCACTTT. This translates into CASSPPARGSPLHF.

This sequence joins TRBV7-9 and TRBJ2-3; D gene uncertain. V dropped 11 bases and J dropped 2 bases, with 8 bases sitting between them. Per germline, CDR1 SEHNR and CDR2 FQNEAQ (reference sequence). This CDR3 region has 11 residues. The CDR3 DNA reads as TGTGCCGGCACTTACACAGATACGCAGTATTTT. It yields the protein CAGTYTDTQYF. Using reference TRBV7-9 and TRBJ2-3 for the parts outside the CDR3, the full variable domain is DTGVSQNPRHKITKRGQNVTFRCDPISEHNRLYWYRQTLGQGPEFLTYFQNEAQLEKSRLLSDRFSAERPKGSFSTLEIQRTEQGDSAMYLCAGTYTDTQYFGPGTRLTVL.

In this sample, this clone turned up once. This chain's CDR3 is CASSSGGETQYF. CDR3 DNA sequence: TGTGCCAGCTCTTCCGGGGGGGAGACCCAGTACTTC. The V gene is TRBV18, the J gene TRBJ2-5, with 7 nucleotides matching TRBD2. Losses at the gene ends were 6 bases for V and 5 bases for J; bases not matched to a gene: 3. Germline CDR1 and CDR2: KGHSH and LQKENI. The CDR3 sequence is 12 residues long.

The chain carries TRBV11-2 and TRBJ2-7; 7 bases are a match to TRBD2. V gave up 1 base and J gave up 8 bases; unmatched junction bases: 14. This CDR3 has 16 residues. Germline CDR1 is SGHAT and CDR2 is FQNNGV. The DNA for the CDR3 is TGTGCCAGCAGCTTAGGGGCTAGCGGCCTCAATCGGAAGCAGTACTTC. Translation gives CASSLGASGLNRKQYF.

This chain connects TRBV5-6 to TRBJ1-2, with D tentatively TRBD1 (6 bases). CDR3 length: 16 amino acids. V was shortened by 7 bases and J by 2 bases, with 21 bases between the two germline ends. Germline assignment: CDR1 SGHDT and CDR2 YYEEEE. CDR3 in amino acids: CASGSDPGGLNYGYTF. The CDR3, as DNA: TGTGCCAGCGGATCCGACCCTGGGGGCCTCAACTATGGCTACACCTTC.

V and J are TRBV7-9 and TRBJ2-1; TRBD2 might be the D (6 bases). Germline V gene lookup returns CDR1 SEHNR and CDR2 FQNEAQ (reference sequence). V lost 5 bases, J lost 1 base, and 12 bases lay in between. This CDR3 region has 15 residues. The CDR3 is CASSPGRGSYNEQFF. CDR3 bases: TGTGCCAGCAGCCCCGGCCGGGGGTCCTACAATGAGCAGTTCTTC.

The V gene is TRBV9, the J gene TRBJ2-1; 11 bases match TRBD2. Germline V CDR1 and CDR2: SGDLS, YYNGEE. There are 16 residues in the CDR3. With V trimmed by 4 bases and J by 9 bases, 12 bases remained unmatched. CDR3 loop: CASSSRLLAGVGEQFF. The CDR3 DNA is TGTGCCAGCAGCAGTAGGTTACTAGCGGGGGTGGGTGAGCAGTTCTTC.

The chain's CDR3 is CASSLTPGTSQYF. CDR3 coding DNA: TGTGCCAGCAGCCTTACTCCTGGGACATCCCAGTACTTC. V and J are TRBV27 and TRBJ2-5; possible D gene TRBD1, 6 bases. From germline, CDR1 is MNHEY and CDR2 SMNVEV (reference sequence). The CDR3 spans 13 residues. Trimming took 6 bases from V and 9 from J, leaving 17 bases between them.